This record covers a single T cell receptor (beta chain). No antigen is known for it. The data originate from a study of shared clonotypes between healthy human individuals. Overall study context: Aged between 18 and 49, the donors were a couple of women and three men. Study outcomes and limitations: The sole specimen, blood, was sampled, and tissue repertoires likely differ. Having only a few donors restricted how much genetic and exposure-history diversity was captured.

Germline assignment: CDR1 SGHTA and CDR2 FQGNSA. Trimming removed 5 bases at V and 5 bases at J, with 21 bases between. There are 16 residues in the CDR3. Here immunoSEQ multiplex PCR was the method, and the copy in TCRdb shows in-frame clones only, minus some. Of a few hundred thousand clones listed, roughly 80% are singletons. Each of the donors was a healthy adult who was HIV-negative and had not had a recent acute infection or vaccination. The clonotype comes from a woman aged 40-49 years in good health. Some clones in this sample may be carry-over from other donors' samples. The V and J genes are TRBV7-2 and TRBJ1-1, with a tentative D call TRBD1 (5 bases). Material: PBMCs. The CDR3 region is CASSQAGKGARTEAFF. The CDR3 DNA reads TGTGCCAGCAGCCAAGCAGGAAAAGGGGCGCGGACTGAAGCTTTCTTT.